The rows below give T cell receptor beta chains drawn from one sample of a study of blood T cell repertoires in COVID-19. Data came from immunoSEQ multiplex PCR; TCRdb stores just in-frame clones and leaves some out. There are around 50,000 clones in the sample; roughly 80% occur only once, and under 6% lies in the top ten. Source material: peripheral blood. Receptor source: a human donor in a cohort sampled during active COVID-19. CDR3s include the opening cysteine and the closing phenylalanine or tryptophan. Fields, in order: clone size, V gene, J gene, CDR3 length, CDR3 protein. The size field is filled for only some rows; it gives once, few, many or a size class.

>few|TRBV7-9|TRBJ2-5|15
CASSQRTSGGETQYF
>-|TRBV3-1/TRBV3-2|TRBJ1-6|13
CASSQDLASPLHF
>-|TRBV5-6|TRBJ1-5|16
CASSYGSSSLNQPQHF
>-|TRBV5-5|TRBJ2-7|15
CASSQSQSFGYEQYF
>-|TRBV7-2|TRBJ2-1|16
CASSLGNSLDYNEQFF
>-|TRBV5-1|TRBJ2-5|14
CASSTQVSTETQYF
>-|TRBV29-1|TRBJ1-4|15
CSARGGPATNEKLFF
>-|TRBV2|-|14
CASRWGQGRYEQYF
>-|TRBV6-2/TRBV6-3|TRBJ2-6|17
CASSTSNRATGANVLTF
>-|TRBV3-1/TRBV3-2|TRBJ2-1|17
CASSLLAVGTNYNEQFF
>-|TRBV7-3|TRBJ1-1|13
CASSANLDTEAFF
>-|TRBV6-1|TRBJ1-2|14
CASSEGKGLGGYTF
>once|TRBV7-8|TRBJ2-5|14
CASSLARRQETQYF
>-|TRBV15|TRBJ1-1|16
CATSWDRGRANTEAFF
>-|TRBV2|TRBJ2-7|14
CASSGRLTGIEQYF
>-|TRBV6-5|TRBJ2-1|12
CASSSLGNEQFF
>-|TRBV5-6|TRBJ2-4|14
CASSTQDRVDIQYF
>few|TRBV6-5|TRBJ1-3|14
CASSRGYSGNTIYF
>-|TRBV13|TRBJ1-4|15
CASSERTRAREKLFF
>-|TRBV12-3/TRBV12-4|TRBJ2-1|11
CASSLGGPEFF
>few|TRBV5-1|TRBJ1-2|16
CASSFIESGGADGYTF
>-|TRBV9|TRBJ1-4|14
CASNPGTGGEKLFF
>-|TRBV28|TRBJ1-5|14
CASSLYRGDQPQHF
>-|TRBV27|TRBJ1-4|15
CASSAKRVVGEKLFF
>-|TRBV18|TRBJ1-1|12
CASSPDRSEAFF
>few|TRBV27|TRBJ1-1|13
CASRRAGITEAFF
>-|TRBV7-2|TRBJ1-6|13
CASSLQQGGSLHF
>-|TRBV2|TRBJ1-2|12
CASSRQGYGYTF
>few|TRBV9|TRBJ2-2|16
CASSPRRTANTGELFF
>-|TRBV6-6|TRBJ2-1|15
CASNTRTSGSNEQFF
>-|TRBV2|TRBJ2-1|13
CASSQDRGYEQFF
>many|TRBV30|TRBJ1-4|12
CAWSVIREKLFF
>-|TRBV7-2|TRBJ2-1|17
CASSSLANGLGRNEQFF
>many|TRBV19|TRBJ1-5|17
CASSSGTGGFGNQPQHF
>-|TRBV29-1|TRBJ2-1|15
CSVGKRGGRSNEQFF
>-|TRBV7-9|TRBJ2-3|11
CASSYSDTQYF
>-|TRBV2|TRBJ1-5|15
CASRRGEERNQPQHF
>once|TRBV4-3|TRBJ2-2|16
CASSQDHAGGPGELFF
>-|TRBV15|TRBJ1-5|13
CATAQGSNQPQHF
>-|TRBV30|TRBJ2-1|14
CARSGTSGSNEQFF
>-|TRBV15|TRBJ1-1|14
CATSRVGKGTEAFF
>-|TRBV7-2|TRBJ1-1|14
CASSRSRLNTEAFF
>-|TRBV28|TRBJ2-5|15
CASSGHRTKQETQYF
>once|TRBV2|TRBJ2-5|14
CASNTAGVQETQYF
>once|TRBV4-1|TRBJ1-1|16
CASSWPRGGEQREAFF
>-|TRBV1|TRBJ2-1|18
CTSSQAEYLGLAVNEQFF
>-|TRBV11-2|TRBJ1-6|14
CASSSMGANSPLHF
>-|TRBV7-2|TRBJ1-5|15
CASSSGQSLVQPQHF
>-|TRBV6-5|TRBJ1-4|16
CASSYNGRTGGEKLFF
>-|TRBV5-1|TRBJ2-1|16
CASSFSSGGLGNEQFF
>-|TRBV5-1|TRBJ2-6|19
CASSLRTGFGASGANVLTF
>-|TRBV7-9|TRBJ2-7|14
CASSFQGAPYEQYF
>-|TRBV7-9|TRBJ2-3|17
CASSLATSDTSTDTQYF
>-|TRBV2|TRBJ2-3|15
CASSEAGGITDTQYF